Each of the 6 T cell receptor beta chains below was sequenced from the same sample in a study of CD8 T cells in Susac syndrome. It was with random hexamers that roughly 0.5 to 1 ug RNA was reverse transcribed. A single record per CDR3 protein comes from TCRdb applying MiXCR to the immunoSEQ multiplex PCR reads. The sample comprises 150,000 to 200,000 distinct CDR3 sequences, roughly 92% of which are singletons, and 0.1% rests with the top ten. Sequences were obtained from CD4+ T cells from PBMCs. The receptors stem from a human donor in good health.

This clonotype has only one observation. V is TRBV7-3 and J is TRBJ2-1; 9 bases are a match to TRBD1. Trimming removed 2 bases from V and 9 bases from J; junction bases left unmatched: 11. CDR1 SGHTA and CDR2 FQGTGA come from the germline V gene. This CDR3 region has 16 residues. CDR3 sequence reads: CASSLARDRAGREQFF. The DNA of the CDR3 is TGTGCCAGCAGCTTAGCCCGGGACAGGGCCGGTCGTGAGCAGTTCTTC.

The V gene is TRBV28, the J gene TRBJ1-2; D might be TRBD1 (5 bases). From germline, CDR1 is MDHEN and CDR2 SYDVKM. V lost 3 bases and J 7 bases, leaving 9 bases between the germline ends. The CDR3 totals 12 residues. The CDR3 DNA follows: TGTGCCAGCAGTTTGCCAGGGCCTGGCTACACCTTC. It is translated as CASSLPGPGYTF.

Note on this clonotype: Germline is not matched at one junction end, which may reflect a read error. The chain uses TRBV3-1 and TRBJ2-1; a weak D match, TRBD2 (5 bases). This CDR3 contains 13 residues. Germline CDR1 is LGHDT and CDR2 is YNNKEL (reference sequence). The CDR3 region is CASSQDRANQRVF. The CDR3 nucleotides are TGTGCCAGCAGCCAAGATAGGGCCAACCAGAGGGTCTTC.

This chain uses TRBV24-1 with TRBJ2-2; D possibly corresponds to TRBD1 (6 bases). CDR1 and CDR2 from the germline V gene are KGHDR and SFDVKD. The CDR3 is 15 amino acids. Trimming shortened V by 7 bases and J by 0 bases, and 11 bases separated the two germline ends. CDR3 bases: TGTGCCACCAGGGCTGACAGGTCGAACACCGGGGAGCTGTTTTTT. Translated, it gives CATRADRSNTGELFF.

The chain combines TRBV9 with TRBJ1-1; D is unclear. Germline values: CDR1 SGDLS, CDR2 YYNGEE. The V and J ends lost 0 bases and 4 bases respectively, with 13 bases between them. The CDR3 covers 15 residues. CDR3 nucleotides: TGTGCCAGCAGCGTAGCCGGATGGTCAGGCACTGAAGCTTTCTTT. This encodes CASSVAGWSGTEAFF.

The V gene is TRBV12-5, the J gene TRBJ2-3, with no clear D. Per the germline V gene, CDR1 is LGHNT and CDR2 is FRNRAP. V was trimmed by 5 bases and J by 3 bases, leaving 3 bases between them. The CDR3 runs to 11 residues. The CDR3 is CASGNTDTQYF. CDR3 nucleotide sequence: TGTGCTAGTGGTAATACAGATACGCAGTATTTT.